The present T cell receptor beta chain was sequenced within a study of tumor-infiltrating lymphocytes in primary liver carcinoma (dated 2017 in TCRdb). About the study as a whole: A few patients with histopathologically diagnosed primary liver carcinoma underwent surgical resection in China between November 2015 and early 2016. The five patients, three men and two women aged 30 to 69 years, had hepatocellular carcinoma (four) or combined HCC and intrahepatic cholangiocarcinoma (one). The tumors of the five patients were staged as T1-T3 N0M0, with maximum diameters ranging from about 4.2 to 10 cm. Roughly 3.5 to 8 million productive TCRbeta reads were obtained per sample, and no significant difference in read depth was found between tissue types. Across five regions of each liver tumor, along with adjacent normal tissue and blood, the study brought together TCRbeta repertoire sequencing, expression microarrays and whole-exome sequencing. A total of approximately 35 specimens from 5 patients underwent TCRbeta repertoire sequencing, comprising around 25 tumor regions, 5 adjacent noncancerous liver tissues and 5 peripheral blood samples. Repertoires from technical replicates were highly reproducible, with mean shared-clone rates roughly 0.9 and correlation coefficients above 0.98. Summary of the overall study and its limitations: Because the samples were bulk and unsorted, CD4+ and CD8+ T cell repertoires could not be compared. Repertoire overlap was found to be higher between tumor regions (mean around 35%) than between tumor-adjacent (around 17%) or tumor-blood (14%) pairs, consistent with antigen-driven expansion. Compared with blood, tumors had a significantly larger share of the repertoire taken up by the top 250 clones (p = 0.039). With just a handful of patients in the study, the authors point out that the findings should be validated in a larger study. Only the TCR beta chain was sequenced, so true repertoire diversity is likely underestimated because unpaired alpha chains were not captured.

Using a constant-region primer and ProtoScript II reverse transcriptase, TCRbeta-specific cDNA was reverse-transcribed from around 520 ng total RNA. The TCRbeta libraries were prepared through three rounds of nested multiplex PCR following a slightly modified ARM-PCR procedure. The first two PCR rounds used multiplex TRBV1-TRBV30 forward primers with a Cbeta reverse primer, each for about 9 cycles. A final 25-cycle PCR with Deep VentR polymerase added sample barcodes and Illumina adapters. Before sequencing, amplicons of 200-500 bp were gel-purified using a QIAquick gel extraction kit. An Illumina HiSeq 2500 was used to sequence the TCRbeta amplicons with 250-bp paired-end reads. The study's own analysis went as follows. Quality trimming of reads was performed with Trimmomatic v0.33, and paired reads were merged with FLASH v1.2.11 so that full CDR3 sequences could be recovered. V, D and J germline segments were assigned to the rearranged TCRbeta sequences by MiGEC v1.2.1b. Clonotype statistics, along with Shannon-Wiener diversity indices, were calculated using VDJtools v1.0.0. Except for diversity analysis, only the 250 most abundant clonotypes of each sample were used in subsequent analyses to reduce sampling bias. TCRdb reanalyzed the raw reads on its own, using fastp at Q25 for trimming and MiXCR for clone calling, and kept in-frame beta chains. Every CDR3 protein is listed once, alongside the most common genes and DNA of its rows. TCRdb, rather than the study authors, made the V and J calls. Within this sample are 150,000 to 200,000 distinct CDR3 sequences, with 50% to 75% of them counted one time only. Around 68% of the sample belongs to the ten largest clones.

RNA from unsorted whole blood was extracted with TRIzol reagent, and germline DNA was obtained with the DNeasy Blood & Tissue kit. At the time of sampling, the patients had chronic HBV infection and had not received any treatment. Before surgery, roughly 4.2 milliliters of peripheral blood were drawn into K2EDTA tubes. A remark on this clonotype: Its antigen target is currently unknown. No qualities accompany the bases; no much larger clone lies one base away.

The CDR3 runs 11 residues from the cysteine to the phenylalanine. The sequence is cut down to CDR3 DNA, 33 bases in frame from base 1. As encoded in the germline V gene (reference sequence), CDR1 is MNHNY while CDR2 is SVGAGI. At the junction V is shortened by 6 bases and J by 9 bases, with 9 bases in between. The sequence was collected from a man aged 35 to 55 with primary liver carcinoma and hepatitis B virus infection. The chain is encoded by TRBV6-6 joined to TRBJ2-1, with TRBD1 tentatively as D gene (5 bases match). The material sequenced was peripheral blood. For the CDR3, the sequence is CASSQDSEQFF. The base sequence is TGTGCCAGCAGCCAAGACAGTGAGCAGTTCTTC.